Listed below are T cell receptor beta chains from one sample, sequenced in a study of quantifying T cell responses using KT2 cells. TCRdb reprocessed the UMI-ligation and nested PCR reads with MiXCR, giving one entry per CDR3 protein. The table lists roughly 50,000 distinct CDR3 sequences, approximately 13% of them singletons, with approximately 10% in the top ten. The material sequenced was PBMCs spiked with cells of the T cell clone KT2. These receptors were collected from a human donor. The CDR3 runs from the conserved cysteine through the conserved F or W. Fields, in order: J gene, V gene, D gene, clone size, CDR3 protein, CDR3 DNA. D genes are given only for firm matches. Some rows mark clone size as missing; the rest say once, few, many or name a class of expanded clone.

j_gene: TRBJ2-3
v_gene: TRBV24-1
d_gene: TRBD2
abundance: -
CDR3aa: CATSPSGTSTDTQYF
CDR3nt: TGTGCCACCAGTCCTAGCGGGACGAGTACAGATACGCAGTATTTT

j_gene: TRBJ1-1
v_gene: TRBV12-3/TRBV12-4
d_gene: -
abundance: -
CDR3aa: CASSTPQGVGTEAFF
CDR3nt: TGTGCCAGCAGTACCCCACAGGGTGTTGGTACTGAAGCTTTCTTT

j_gene: TRBJ2-2
v_gene: TRBV5-5
d_gene: TRBD1
abundance: many
CDR3aa: CASSLYRDRDTGELFF
CDR3nt: TGTGCCAGCAGCTTATACCGGGACAGGGACACCGGGGAGCTGTTTTTT

j_gene: TRBJ2-1
v_gene: TRBV5-1
d_gene: TRBD2
abundance: -
CDR3aa: CASSSSPTGRESGEQFF
CDR3nt: TGCGCCAGCAGCTCCTCCCCGACGGGGAGGGAGTCTGGGGAGCAGTTCTTC

j_gene: TRBJ2-1
v_gene: TRBV2
d_gene: TRBD2
abundance: few
CDR3aa: CASTHSGLADSYNEQFF
CDR3nt: TGTGCCAGCACCCATTCGGGACTAGCGGATTCCTACAATGAGCAGTTCTTC

j_gene: TRBJ2-1
v_gene: TRBV7-2
d_gene: -
abundance: many
CDR3aa: CASSLRAAYNEQFF
CDR3nt: TGTGCCAGCAGCTTGAGAGCGGCTTACAATGAGCAGTTCTTC

j_gene: TRBJ2-3
v_gene: TRBV18
d_gene: -
abundance: -
CDR3aa: CASSPGPNQHTQYF
CDR3nt: TGTGCCAGCTCACCGGGCCCCAACCAGCATACGCAGTATTTT

j_gene: TRBJ1-1
v_gene: TRBV7-9
d_gene: -
abundance: few
CDR3aa: CASSSRTGWSTEAFF
CDR3nt: TGTGCCAGCAGCTCCCGGACTGGTTGGAGCACTGAAGCTTTCTTT

j_gene: TRBJ1-6
v_gene: TRBV12-3/TRBV12-4
d_gene: -
abundance: few
CDR3aa: CASSLGSGPHF
CDR3nt: TGTGCCAGCAGTCTAGGCAGCGGTCCCCACTTT

j_gene: TRBJ2-3
v_gene: TRBV3-1
d_gene: -
abundance: -
CDR3aa: CASSQREGTQYF
CDR3nt: TGTGCCAGCAGCCAAAGGGAAGGTACGCAGTATTTT

j_gene: TRBJ1-1
v_gene: TRBV7-9
d_gene: -
abundance: few
CDR3aa: CASSLDGGTNTEAFF
CDR3nt: TGTGCCAGCAGCTTAGACGGGGGAACGAACACTGAAGCTTTCTTT

j_gene: TRBJ1-5
v_gene: TRBV12-2
d_gene: -
abundance: few
CDR3aa: CASRLRGAGQYLNHSNQPQHF
CDR3nt: TGTGCAAGTCGCTTAAGGGGGGCCGGACAGTACCTCAACCATAGCAATCAGCCCCAGCATTTT

j_gene: TRBJ2-7
v_gene: TRBV7-6
d_gene: TRBD1
abundance: few
CDR3aa: CASSLLPGQGIYEQYF
CDR3nt: TGTGCCAGCAGCTTATTACCGGGACAGGGGATCTACGAGCAGTACTTC

j_gene: TRBJ1-2
v_gene: TRBV10-3
d_gene: -
abundance: -
CDR3aa: CAISESTVFYGYTF
CDR3nt: TGTGCCATCAGTGAGTCAACAGTGTTCTATGGCTACACCTTC

j_gene: TRBJ1-5
v_gene: TRBV2
d_gene: -
abundance: -
CDR3aa: CASLEGLSRENQPQHF
CDR3nt: TGTGCCAGCCTTGAAGGGTTGAGCAGGGAAAATCAGCCCCAGCATTTT

j_gene: TRBJ2-1
v_gene: TRBV15
d_gene: TRBD2
abundance: -
CDR3aa: CATSRDYAGDSSYNEQFF
CDR3nt: TGTGCCACCAGCAGAGATTATGCGGGAGACAGCTCCTACAATGAGCAGTTCTTC

j_gene: TRBJ1-3
v_gene: TRBV12-3/TRBV12-4
d_gene: -
abundance: few
CDR3aa: CASSPGAGNTIYF
CDR3nt: TGTGCCAGCAGCCCAGGTGCTGGAAACACCATATATTTT

j_gene: TRBJ2-1
v_gene: TRBV24-1
d_gene: TRBD2
abundance: -
CDR3aa: CATSDPGTSGGFYNEQFF
CDR3nt: TGTGCCACCAGTGACCCAGGGACTAGCGGAGGATTTTACAATGAGCAGTTCTTC

j_gene: TRBJ2-7
v_gene: TRBV7-6
d_gene: -
abundance: -
CDR3aa: CASSPILGVLGEQYF
CDR3nt: TGTGCCAGCAGCCCGATCTTAGGGGTTCTGGGAGAGCAGTACTTC

j_gene: TRBJ2-3
v_gene: TRBV6-1
d_gene: TRBD1
abundance: few
CDR3aa: CASRRTGTDTQYF
CDR3nt: TGTGCCAGCAGGCGGACAGGGACAGATACGCAGTATTTT

j_gene: TRBJ2-3
v_gene: TRBV7-2
d_gene: TRBD2
abundance: few
CDR3aa: CASSLGSGGADTQYF
CDR3nt: TGTGCCAGCAGCTTGGGTAGCGGGGGGGCAGATACGCAGTATTTT

j_gene: TRBJ1-3
v_gene: TRBV7-9
d_gene: -
abundance: many
CDR3aa: CASSLEQGFSGGNTIYF
CDR3nt: TGTGCCAGCAGCTTAGAACAGGGCTTTTCAGGAGGAAACACCATATATTTT

j_gene: TRBJ1-6
v_gene: TRBV11-2
d_gene: -
abundance: few
CDR3aa: CASSFEQRKNNSPLHF
CDR3nt: TGTGCCAGCAGCTTTGAGCAGCGGAAGAATAATTCACCCCTCCACTTT

j_gene: TRBJ2-1
v_gene: TRBV9
d_gene: -
abundance: many
CDR3aa: CASSVLQTTNEQFF
CDR3nt: TGTGCCAGCAGCGTGCTTCAGACTACGAATGAGCAGTTCTTC

j_gene: TRBJ2-7
v_gene: TRBV20-1
d_gene: -
abundance: few
CDR3aa: CSARARITYEQYF
CDR3nt: TGCAGTGCTAGAGCGCGGATAACCTACGAGCAGTACTTC

j_gene: TRBJ2-2
v_gene: TRBV5-1
d_gene: TRBD1
abundance: few
CDR3aa: CASSSRGSGGYGGELFF
CDR3nt: TGCGCCAGCAGCTCCCGAGGATCAGGGGGCTATGGCGGGGAGCTGTTTTTT

j_gene: TRBJ2-6
v_gene: TRBV6-2/TRBV6-3
d_gene: TRBD1
abundance: many
CDR3aa: CASSDRGSGANVLTF
CDR3nt: TGTGCCAGCAGCGACAGGGGCTCTGGGGCCAACGTCCTGACTTTC

j_gene: TRBJ2-7
v_gene: TRBV12-3/TRBV12-4
d_gene: -
abundance: few
CDR3aa: CASSLAHSYEQYF
CDR3nt: TGTGCCAGCAGTTTAGCGCACAGCTACGAGCAGTACTTC

j_gene: TRBJ2-7
v_gene: TRBV11-1
d_gene: -
abundance: -
CDR3aa: CASSLSSSLSYEQYF
CDR3nt: TGTGCCAGCAGCTTATCCTCGAGCTTGTCCTACGAGCAGTACTTC

j_gene: TRBJ2-7
v_gene: TRBV7-8
d_gene: TRBD2
abundance: few
CDR3aa: CASTLAGHEQYF
CDR3nt: TGTGCCAGCACCCTAGCGGGGCACGAGCAGTACTTC

j_gene: TRBJ1-2
v_gene: TRBV20-1
d_gene: -
abundance: many
CDR3aa: CSARRQGYGYTF
CDR3nt: TGCAGTGCTAGACGGCAGGGCTATGGCTACACCTTC

j_gene: TRBJ2-1
v_gene: TRBV12-3/TRBV12-4
d_gene: TRBD1
abundance: -
CDR3aa: CASSGQAYNEQFF
CDR3nt: TGTGCCAGCAGCGGACAGGCTTACAATGAGCAGTTCTTC

j_gene: TRBJ2-2
v_gene: TRBV12-3/TRBV12-4
d_gene: -
abundance: -
CDR3aa: CASSSSNTGELFF
CDR3nt: TGTGCCAGCAGTTCATCGAACACCGGGGAGCTGTTTTTT

j_gene: TRBJ2-2
v_gene: TRBV29-1
d_gene: -
abundance: -
CDR3aa: CSVGTGGGGELFF
CDR3nt: TGCAGCGTTGGGACAGGCGGGGGCGGGGAGCTGTTTTTT

j_gene: TRBJ2-4
v_gene: TRBV20-1
d_gene: -
abundance: few
CDR3aa: CSAGPRRSAIIAKNIQYF
CDR3nt: TGCAGTGCTGGTCCCCGGAGGAGCGCAATAATAGCCAAAAACATTCAGTACTTC

j_gene: TRBJ2-1
v_gene: TRBV27
d_gene: TRBD2
abundance: few
CDR3aa: CASRPRLAVKQFF
CDR3nt: TGTGCCAGCAGACCGAGACTAGCGGTAAAGCAGTTCTTC

j_gene: TRBJ2-5
v_gene: TRBV5-4
d_gene: TRBD1
abundance: few
CDR3aa: CASTEDRGAVETQYF
CDR3nt: TGTGCCAGCACCGAGGACAGGGGCGCCGTTGAGACCCAGTACTTC

j_gene: TRBJ2-1
v_gene: TRBV30
d_gene: -
abundance: -
CDR3aa: CAWSPDRVRLYNEQFF
CDR3nt: TGTGCCTGGAGCCCCGACAGAGTTCGACTTTACAATGAGCAGTTCTTC

j_gene: TRBJ1-1
v_gene: TRBV20-1
d_gene: -
abundance: many
CDR3aa: CSASSGNTEAFF
CDR3nt: TGCAGTGCTAGTTCTGGGAACACTGAAGCTTTCTTT

j_gene: TRBJ2-7
v_gene: TRBV5-1
d_gene: TRBD1
abundance: -
CDR3aa: CASSLEPTGYAYEQYF
CDR3nt: TGCGCCAGCAGCTTGGAACCGACAGGGTACGCCTACGAGCAGTACTTC

j_gene: TRBJ2-3
v_gene: TRBV6-1
d_gene: -
abundance: once
CDR3aa: CASSALMPLTDTQYF
CDR3nt: TGTGCCAGCAGTGCCCTGATGCCCCTCACAGATACGCAGTATTTT

j_gene: TRBJ2-2
v_gene: TRBV12-5
d_gene: TRBD1
abundance: few
CDR3aa: CASGFEPGGLQVPGELFF
CDR3nt: TGTGCTAGTGGTTTTGAGCCAGGGGGCCTTCAGGTTCCCGGGGAGCTGTTTTTT

j_gene: TRBJ1-1
v_gene: TRBV6-5
d_gene: TRBD1
abundance: few
CDR3aa: CATRQGRRFVNTEAFF
CDR3nt: TGTGCCACCCGACAGGGAAGGAGGTTCGTGAACACTGAAGCTTTCTTT

j_gene: TRBJ2-1
v_gene: TRBV30
d_gene: TRBD2
abundance: -
CDR3aa: CAWSVSAGGPNEQFF
CDR3nt: TGTGCCTGGAGTGTCTCAGCGGGAGGGCCCAATGAGCAGTTCTTC

j_gene: TRBJ2-2
v_gene: TRBV6-4
d_gene: -
abundance: many
CDR3aa: CASSDSGDTGELFF
CDR3nt: TGTGCCAGCAGTGACTCGGGGGACACCGGGGAGCTGTTTTTT

j_gene: TRBJ1-2
v_gene: TRBV7-9
d_gene: -
abundance: few
CDR3aa: CASSPGGPNYGYTF
CDR3nt: TGTGCCAGCAGCCCCGGAGGGCCCAACTATGGCTACACCTTC

j_gene: TRBJ2-7
v_gene: TRBV3-1
d_gene: TRBD2
abundance: few
CDR3aa: CASSQGLAGYEQYF
CDR3nt: TGTGCCAGCAGCCAAGGACTAGCGGGCTACGAGCAGTACTTC

j_gene: TRBJ2-7
v_gene: TRBV7-2
d_gene: TRBD2
abundance: many
CDR3aa: CASSLAGGVAYEQYF
CDR3nt: TGTGCCAGCAGCTTAGCGGGAGGGGTCGCCTACGAGCAGTACTTC

j_gene: TRBJ2-6
v_gene: TRBV12-3/TRBV12-4
d_gene: -
abundance: -
CDR3aa: CASSLQGSGANVLTF
CDR3nt: TGTGCCAGCAGTTTACAGGGCTCTGGGGCCAACGTCCTGACTTTC

j_gene: TRBJ2-7
v_gene: TRBV4-1
d_gene: TRBD1
abundance: few
CDR3aa: CASSRLQGQSYEQYF
CDR3nt: TGCGCCAGCAGCCGGCTCCAGGGACAGTCCTACGAGCAGTACTTC

j_gene: TRBJ2-4
v_gene: TRBV6-2/TRBV6-3
d_gene: TRBD1
abundance: -
CDR3aa: CASSTPLRDRKNIQYF
CDR3nt: TGTGCCAGCAGTACTCCGCTGAGGGACAGAAAAAACATTCAGTACTTC

j_gene: TRBJ2-2
v_gene: TRBV24-1
d_gene: -
abundance: few
CDR3aa: CATSHRVNTGELFF
CDR3nt: TGTGCCACCAGTCACAGGGTGAACACCGGGGAGCTGTTTTTT

j_gene: TRBJ2-1
v_gene: TRBV2
d_gene: -
abundance: few
CDR3aa: CASRGGASYNEQFF
CDR3nt: TGTGCCAGCAGGGGGGGGGCCAGCTACAATGAGCAGTTCTTC